This TCR beta chain comes out of a study of blood T cell repertoires in COVID-19. As for the study in general: Samples of COVID-19 (acute and convalescent) were obtained from the United States, Italy and Spain. T cells, B-cell-depleted T cells, or PBMCs supplied cDNA or gDNA.

Authors' data handling: From reference gene primer amplification, estimates of nucleated cell counts were derived. Clones were read by immunoSEQ multiplex PCR, and TCRdb kept only the in-frame ones, dropping some. V and J calls plus clone size are reproduced from that table; the DNA served to infer D and trimming. Here the sample spans about 210,000 clones, approximately 78% being singletons. Germline CDR1 SNHLY, CDR2 FYNNEI. The V and J ends lost 4 bases and 7 bases, in that order; junction bases with no gene match: 7. This CDR3 has 14 residues. Those enrolled in Seattle joined during active infection and were followed longitudinally afterward.

The chain is built from TRBV2 and TRBJ2-4; 7 nucleotides match TRBD2. Sequencing was performed on peripheral blood. This clonotype was sampled from a woman in her 70s with COVID-19, enrolled during active disease. The CDR3 region is CASSALAGWNIQYF. In nucleotides, the CDR3 is TGTGCCAGCAGTGCTTTAGCGGGTTGGAACATTCAGTACTTC.